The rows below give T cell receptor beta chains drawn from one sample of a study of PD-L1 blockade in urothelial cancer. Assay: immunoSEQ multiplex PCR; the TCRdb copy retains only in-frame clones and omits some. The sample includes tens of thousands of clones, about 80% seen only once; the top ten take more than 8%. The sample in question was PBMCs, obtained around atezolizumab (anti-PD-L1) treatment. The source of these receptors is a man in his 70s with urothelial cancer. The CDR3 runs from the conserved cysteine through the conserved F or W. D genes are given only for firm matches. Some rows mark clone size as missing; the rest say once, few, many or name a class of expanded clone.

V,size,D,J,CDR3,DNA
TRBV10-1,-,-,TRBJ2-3,CASSRGRSTDTQYF,TGCGCCAGCTCTAGAGGGCGAAGCACAGATACGCAGTATTTT
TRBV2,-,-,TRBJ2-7,CASSDLGAEQYF,TGTGCCAGCAGTGATTTAGGGGCTGAGCAGTACTTC
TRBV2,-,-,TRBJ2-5,CASRGELQETQYF,TGTGCCAGCAGGGGTGAACTACAAGAGACCCAGTACTTC
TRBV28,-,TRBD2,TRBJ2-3,CASGERGGTDTQYF,TGTGCCAGCGGAGAGCGGGGGGGCACAGATACGCAGTATTTT
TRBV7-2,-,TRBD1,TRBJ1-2,CASSDTRQGYGGYTF,TGTGCCAGCAGCGACACCCGACAGGGGTATGGTGGCTACACCTTC
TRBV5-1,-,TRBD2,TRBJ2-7,CASSTIAGVTYEQYF,TGCGCCAGCAGCACAATAGCGGGAGTCACCTACGAGCAGTACTTC
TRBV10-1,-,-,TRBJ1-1,CASSGSTGGKAFF,TGCGCCAGCAGTGGGTCCACCGGGGGGAAAGCTTTCTTT
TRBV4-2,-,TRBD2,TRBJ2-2,CASSLSGLAGNTGELFF,TGTGCCAGCAGCCTCTCGGGACTAGCGGGAAACACCGGGGAGCTGTTTTTT
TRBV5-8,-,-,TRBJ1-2,CASSPGDYGYTF,TGTGCCAGCAGCCCCGGAGACTATGGCTACACCTTC
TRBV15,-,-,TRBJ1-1,CATSRDVAEAFF,TGTGCCACCAGCAGAGATGTGGCAGAAGCTTTCTTT
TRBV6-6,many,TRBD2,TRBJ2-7,CASSYSGGRWSYEQYF,TGTGCCAGCAGTTACTCGGGAGGGAGATGGTCCTACGAGCAGTACTTC
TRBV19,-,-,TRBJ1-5,CASSILENQPQHF,TGTGCCAGTAGTATATTGGAGAATCAGCCCCAGCATTTT